This TCR beta chain was identified in a study of blood T cell repertoires in COVID-19. Study information: Collection of acute and convalescent COVID-19 samples took place in the United States, Italy and Spain. Sample material is recorded as cDNA or gDNA derived from T cells, B-cell-depleted T cells, or PBMCs.

With V trimmed by 3 bases and J by 3 bases, 6 bases remained unmatched. The CDR3 loop spans 15 amino acids. CDR1 is MDHEN and CDR2 is SYDVKM in the germline V gene. Methods used by the authors: Amplification with reference gene primers provided the estimates of nucleated cell counts. Libraries were prepared by immunoSEQ multiplex PCR; TCRdb keeps only in-frame clonotypes and omits some of them. Clone size and the V and J calls come from that table; the DNA yielded D and trimming. The table includes about 33,000 clones, roughly 85% detected once. This receptor was identified in a human donor in a cohort sampled during active COVID-19. The sample taken for sequencing was peripheral blood. This chain links TRBV28 with TRBJ2-7, with 9 bases fitting TRBD1. The DNA for the CDR3 is TGTGCCAGCAGTTTGCCGGGACAGGGAGGCTACGAGCAGTACTTC. Its translation: CASSLPGQGGYEQYF.